Listed below are T cell receptor beta chains from one sample, sequenced in a study of T cells in Graves' hyperthyroidism and ophthalmopathy. TCRdb independently ran MiXCR on the multiplex PCR reads; one entry per CDR3 protein. The sample consists of approximately 430,000 distinct CDR3 sequences, 14% to 15% of them appearing once. Sequencing used blood. Receptor source: a man aged 18-30 years with Graves' ophthalmopathy. The CDR3 runs from the conserved cysteine through the conserved F or W. A D gene is named only where the DNA matches it firmly. Clone size is stated in some rows and not others, as once, few, many or a class when expanded.

J: TRBJ2-6; D: TRBD2; V: TRBV7-9; size: many; CDR3: CARGGTSGSGANVLTF; DNA: TGTGCCAGGGGAGGGACTAGCGGTTCTGGGGCCAACGTCCTGACTTTC
J: TRBJ2-1; D: -; V: TRBV6-4; size: few; CDR3: CASSDDTSPYNEQFF; DNA: TGTGCCAGCAGTGACGATACCTCCCCTTACAATGAGCAGTTCTTC
J: TRBJ2-1; D: -; V: TRBV5-1; size: -; CDR3: CASSERTRYNEQFF; DNA: TGCGCCAGCAGCGAACGGACAAGATACAATGAGCAGTTCTTC
J: TRBJ1-4; D: -; V: TRBV18; size: many; CDR3: CASSTTVINEKLFF; DNA: TGTGCCAGCTCAACGACAGTGATTAATGAAAAACTGTTTTTT
J: TRBJ1-1; D: -; V: TRBV3-1; size: many; CDR3: CASSLRQNMNTEAFF; DNA: TGTGCCAGCAGCCTAAGACAAAACATGAACACTGAAGCTTTCTTT
J: TRBJ1-1; D: -; V: TRBV27; size: many; CDR3: CASADSPFPMNTEAFF; DNA: TGTGCCAGCGCAGACAGCCCTTTCCCAATGAACACTGAAGCTTTCTTT
J: TRBJ2-7; D: TRBD1; V: TRBV12-3/TRBV12-4; size: many; CDR3: CASSWGTGKREQYF; DNA: TGTGCCAGCAGTTGGGGGACAGGGAAGCGAGAGCAGTACTTC
J: TRBJ2-5; D: TRBD1; V: TRBV28; size: few; CDR3: CASSLEQGAGETQYF; DNA: TGTGCCAGCAGTTTGGAACAGGGGGCGGGGGAGACCCAGTACTTC
J: TRBJ2-3; D: TRBD1; V: TRBV5-1; size: -; CDR3: CASLRQGSDTQYF; DNA: TGCGCCAGCCTAAGACAGGGGTCAGATACGCAGTATTTT
J: TRBJ1-1; D: TRBD1; V: TRBV30; size: many; CDR3: CAWDRGYGTEAFF; DNA: TGTGCCTGGGACAGGGGTTATGGCACTGAAGCTTTCTTT
J: TRBJ2-1; D: TRBD2; V: TRBV27; size: -; CDR3: CATGTSGGAPGASNEQFF; DNA: TGTGCCACCGGGACTAGCGGGGGGGCCCCCGGGGCGTCCAATGAGCAGTTCTTC
J: TRBJ2-3; D: -; V: TRBV13; size: few; CDR3: CASSLNLGAASTDTQYF; DNA: TGTGCCAGCAGCTTAAATCTGGGGGCGGCTAGCACAGATACGCAGTATTTT
J: TRBJ1-3; D: TRBD1; V: TRBV12-3/TRBV12-4; size: once; CDR3: CASSRTGTAGFGNTIYF; DNA: TGTGCCAGCAGTCGGACCGGGACAGCTGGGTTTGGAAACACCATATATTTT
J: TRBJ2-1; D: -; V: TRBV7-8; size: many; CDR3: CASSSRLGIYYNEQFF; DNA: TGTGCCAGCAGCTCCAGACTAGGGATCTACTACAATGAGCAGTTCTTC
J: TRBJ2-7; D: TRBD1; V: TRBV6-1; size: many; CDR3: CASTDRDQQYF; DNA: TGTGCCAGCACCGACAGGGATCAGCAGTACTTC
J: TRBJ2-7; D: TRBD2; V: TRBV30; size: many; CDR3: CAWSSKREREQYF; DNA: TGTGCCTGGAGTTCGAAGCGGGAGAGAGAGCAGTACTTC
J: TRBJ1-1; D: -; V: TRBV28; size: many; CDR3: CASSIGTRTEAFF; DNA: TGTGCCAGCAGTATCGGGACGAGGACTGAAGCTTTCTTT
J: TRBJ1-1; D: TRBD1; V: TRBV3-1; size: -; CDR3: CASSQYRDRGVWAFF; DNA: TGTGCCAGCAGCCAATACCGGGACAGGGGTGTTTGGGCTTTCTTT
J: TRBJ1-5; D: -; V: TRBV19; size: few; CDR3: CATHSRQIYSNQPQHF; DNA: TGTGCCACCCACTCTCGACAGATTTATAGCAATCAGCCCCAGCATTTT
J: TRBJ2-1; D: -; V: TRBV10-3; size: many; CDR3: CAISGSSGQLNEQFF; DNA: TGTGCCATCAGTGGGTCAAGCGGGCAATTAAATGAGCAGTTCTTC
J: TRBJ2-1; D: -; V: TRBV9; size: few; CDR3: CASSGPTSGEQFF; DNA: TGTGCCAGCAGCGGACCGACCAGCGGTGAGCAGTTCTTC